This is a list of T cell receptor beta chains from one sample in a study of OX40 agonist ivuxolimab in advanced cancers. Some clones are missing from TCRdb's copy, which holds only in-frame ones; the method was immunoSEQ multiplex PCR. The sample lists approximately 60,000 clones, roughly 82% seen once, with roughly 6% in the top ten. The sample in question was CD4+ or CD8+ T cells sorted from blood, obtained in a trial of the OX40 agonist ivuxolimab. Receptors originate from an adult with an advanced solid tumor such as melanoma, head and neck, liver or kidney cancer. Each CDR3 is given with its conserved first and last residue. Each record gives: J gene, V gene, clone size, D gene, CDR3 DNA, CDR3 protein. The D gene is left open where the match is weak. Size is stated for part of the rows, as once, few or many counts, or as a class when the clone is expanded.

>TRBJ2-1|TRBV19|many|TRBD1
TGTGCCAGTAGGCACGGGGACAGCCCCAAAGAGCAGTTCTTC
CASRHGDSPKEQFF
>TRBJ2-3|TRBV6-6|.|.
TGTGCCAGCAGGGCAGGGTGGAGCACAGATACGCAGTATTTT
CASRAGWSTDTQYF
>TRBJ2-3|TRBV4-3|.|TRBD2
TGCGCCAGCAGCCAAGATCTCGGGGGGAGTACGCAGTATTTT
CASSQDLGGSTQYF
>TRBJ1-3|TRBV6-5|many|TRBD1
TGTGCCAGCAGTTACTCCGGGACAGCTGGAAACACCATATATTTT
CASSYSGTAGNTIYF
>TRBJ1-2|TRBV4-2|.|TRBD1
TGTGCCAGCAGCCCCAAGGGACAGGGGGGATCGGGCTACACCTTC
CASSPKGQGGSGYTF
>TRBJ2-2|TRBV18|.|.
TGTGCCAGCTCACGGGACCCCCCAGCGAACACCGGGGAGCTGTTTTTT
CASSRDPPANTGELFF
>TRBJ2-5|TRBV4-2|.|.
TGTGCCAGCAGCCAAGCTGTGGGGATACAAGAGACCCAGTACTTC
CASSQAVGIQETQYF
>TRBJ1-1|TRBV6-6|.|.
TGTGCCAGCAGTCCTGAAGCTTTCTTT
CASSPEAFF
>TRBJ1-2|TRBV30|once|.
TGTGCCTGGAAGAGATACGGCTATGGCTACACCTTC
CAWKRYGYGYTF
>TRBJ2-7|TRBV5-4|.|.
TGTGCCAGCAGCCCCGGACGGCCCGGGGACGAGCAGTACTTC
CASSPGRPGDEQYF
>TRBJ1-1|TRBV25-1|few|.
TGTGCCAGCAGTGACCCCGGACGGGGAAACACTGAAGCTTTCTTT
CASSDPGRGNTEAFF
>TRBJ2-3|TRBV5-4|.|TRBD2
TGTGCCAGCAGCTATACTAGCGGGGGGGCCGCGCAGTATTTT
CASSYTSGGAAQYF
>TRBJ1-2|TRBV5-1|.|.
TGCGCCAGCAGCTTGGCCTTCAACTATGGCTACACCTTC
CASSLAFNYGYTF
>TRBJ2-5|TRBV6-1|.|.
TGTGCCAGCAGTGGGGTGGTTGGGGAGACCCAGTACTTC
CASSGVVGETQYF
>TRBJ2-7|TRBV29-1|.|.
TGCAGCGTTGAGACGGGGGACTGTCTCTCCTACGAGCAGTACTTC
CSVETGDCLSYEQYF
>TRBJ2-3|TRBV7-2|.|TRBD2
TGTGCCAGCAGCTGGATGGGACTAGCTACAGATACGCAGTATTTT
CASSWMGLATDTQYF
>TRBJ2-7|TRBV4-1|.|.
TGCGCCAGCAGCCAAAGGTGGGACCGCTCCTACGAGCAGTACTTC
CASSQRWDRSYEQYF
>TRBJ2-2|TRBV5-4|.|TRBD1
TGTGCCAGCAGCCGACAGGGGTTGAAGACCGGGGAGCTGTTTTTT
CASSRQGLKTGELFF
>TRBJ2-1|TRBV6-5|many|.
TGTGCCAGCAGATTAATGGCGGACTACAATGAGCAGTTCTTC
CASRLMADYNEQFF
>TRBJ2-7|TRBV9|few|TRBD2
TGTGCCAGCAGCGTAGTAGGAGCGGGAGGGGATGAGCAGTACTTC
CASSVVGAGGDEQYF
>TRBJ1-1|TRBV19|.|.
TGTGCCAGCACTGGAGGGGGGCGTACTGAAGCTTTCTTT
CASTGGGRTEAFF
>TRBJ1-5|TRBV28|.|.
TGTGCCAGCACCTCAGGGAGCAATCAGCCCCAGCATTTT
CASTSGSNQPQHF
>TRBJ2-2|TRBV7-3|.|.
TGTGCCAGCAGCTTAGGACAGAACACCGGGGAGCTGTTTTTT
CASSLGQNTGELFF
>TRBJ1-1|TRBV4-1|.|.
TGCGCCAGCAGCCAACGCGCCGGTGGCACTGAAGCTTTCTTT
CASSQRAGGTEAFF
>TRBJ1-2|TRBV10-3|.|.
TGTGCCATCAGTGGGGACGGTTGGGACTATGGCTACACCTTC
CAISGDGWDYGYTF
>TRBJ2-7|TRBV28|.|.
TGTGCCAGCAGGGCCGGGGGCCACGAGCAGTACTTC
CASRAGGHEQYF
>TRBJ1-3|TRBV10-1|few|.
TGCGCCAGCAGTGCGGACTTGGCGGGAAACACCATATATTTT
CASSADLAGNTIYF
>TRBJ2-1|TRBV11-3|once|.
TGTGCCAGCAGCTTAGAGACGGGGAGGGGGAATGAGCAGTTCTTC
CASSLETGRGNEQFF
>TRBJ2-7|TRBV6-1|.|TRBD2
TGTGCCAGCAGGACTAGCGGGGCGACCTACGAGCAGTACTTC
CASRTSGATYEQYF
>TRBJ2-1|TRBV28|once|TRBD2
TGTGCCAGCAGTTTAAGCGGGAGACGCAATGAGCAGTTCTTC
CASSLSGRRNEQFF
>TRBJ1-3|TRBV4-1|.|.
TGCGCCAGCAGCCAAGAACGAACTTCGGGGCCTGGAAACACCATATATTTT
CASSQERTSGPGNTIYF
>TRBJ1-2|TRBV28|few|.
TGTGCCAGCAGTTTATCTTCAGGGGTGGGCGGCTACACCTTC
CASSLSSGVGGYTF
>TRBJ1-2|TRBV7-6|.|.
TGTGCCAGCAGCTTAGTGGCCAGGGGTGGCTACACCTTC
CASSLVARGGYTF
>TRBJ1-1|TRBV2|.|.
TGTGCCAGCATGGTCGGGGGGGACCCGAACACTGAAGCTTTCTTT
CASMVGGDPNTEAFF
>TRBJ2-7|TRBV11-2|.|.
TGTGCCAGCAGCCCGATTCCTGGGCCCTACGAGCAGTACTTC
CASSPIPGPYEQYF
>TRBJ1-1|TRBV10-3|.|.
TGTGCCATCAGAGAAGATGGGACCCCGGGGACTGAAGCTTTCTTT
CAIREDGTPGTEAFF
>TRBJ2-1|TRBV11-2|.|TRBD2
TGTGCCAGCAGCTTAGGGCTAGCGGGTTACAATGAGCAGTTCTTC
CASSLGLAGYNEQFF
>TRBJ2-7|TRBV7-3|.|.
TGTGCCAGCAGCCCCCGGGACCACTACGAGCAGTACTTC
CASSPRDHYEQYF
>TRBJ1-2|TRBV7-8|.|.
TGTGCCAGCAGTTTGGACGGCATTGGCTACACCTTC
CASSLDGIGYTF
>TRBJ2-5|TRBV7-2|.|TRBD2
TGTGCCAGCAGACTACACAGCGGGGGGACCCAGTACTTC
CASRLHSGGTQYF
>TRBJ1-1|TRBV4-3|.|.
TGCGCCAGCAGCCAAGATAGGGGGATCACTGAAGCTTTCTTT
CASSQDRGITEAFF